The subject of this entry is one T cell receptor (beta chain). Its antigen is as yet unknown. The sample originates from a study of cytomegalovirus exposure and HLA in healthy donors. Study outcomes and limitations: Earlier analysis found most TCR beta V segments productive about 87% or about 30% of the time.

PCR used 60 Vbeta primers and 13 Jbeta primers. Measured with immunoSEQ multiplex PCR; TCRdb has only the in-frame clones, and not every one. The sample lists about 89,000 clones; 65% to 80% were seen once. Germline CDR1 SGHRS, CDR2 YFSETQ. The CDR3 has 15 amino acids. V dropped 2 bases and J dropped 1 base, with 9 bases sitting between them. The TCR was taken from a man younger than 45 in good health and CMV-seropositive. Sequencing used PBMCs. This rearrangement joins TRBV5-1 to TRBJ2-2; weak D call: TRBD2 (5 bases). CDR3 in amino acids: CASSFPGVNTGELFF. The DNA of the CDR3 is TGCGCCAGCAGCTTCCCCGGGGTGAACACCGGGGAGCTGTTTTTT.